These 21 T cell receptor beta chains came from one sample sequenced in a study of blood T cell repertoires in COVID-19. TCRdb keeps only in-frame clones here, not all; method: immunoSEQ multiplex PCR. The sample contains several thousand clones, about nine tenths of which appear only once. The sequenced sample was peripheral blood. These receptors were obtained from a human donor with active COVID-19. The donor label of this sample is uncertain.

The chain has TRBV7-9 and TRBJ2-7; tentative D call: TRBD1 (5 bases). The germline gives CDR1 SEHNR, CDR2 FQNEAQ (reference sequence). The length of the CDR3 is 12 residues. Trimming left V 1 base short and J 5 bases short, with 6 bases between. In nucleotides, the CDR3 is TGTGCCAGCAGCTTAGTAGGGGACGAGCAGTACTTC. Amino acid sequence: CASSLVGDEQYF.

The rearrangement uses TRBV5-6 and TRBJ2-2, with 12 bases aligning to TRBD2. CDR1 SGHDT and CDR2 YYEEEE come from the germline V gene. The V segment lost 0 bases and the J segment 5 bases; nucleotides outside the gene matches: 5. This CDR3 is 17 amino acids long. In DNA form, the CDR3 reads TGTGCCAGCAGCTTGGTCCTAGCGGGAGGGTTAACCGGGGAGCTGTTTTTT. The encoded protein is CASSLVLAGGLTGELFF.

The V gene is TRBV7-2, the J gene TRBJ2-5, with 7 bases fitting TRBD1. In germline, CDR1 is SGHTA, CDR2 FQGNSA. The length of the CDR3 is 14 residues. V trimming: 5 bases; J trimming: 1 base; junction bases outside the gene matches: 4. As DNA, the CDR3 is TGTGCCAGCAGCCGGGACAGTCTCCAAGAGACCCAGTACTTC. The encoded protein is CASSRDSLQETQYF.

The chain joins TRBV19 to TRBJ2-3; a possible D gene is TRBD2 (6 bases). V was trimmed by 6 bases and J by 0 bases, leaving 7 bases between them. Per the germline V gene, CDR1 is LNHDA and CDR2 is SQIVND (reference sequence). This CDR3 has 13 amino acids. Here the CDR3 reads CASRGLSTDTQYF. CDR3 nucleotides: TGTGCCAGTAGGGGACTGAGCACAGATACGCAGTATTTT.

The chain joins TRBV2 to TRBJ2-1; 14 bases line up with TRBD2. The CDR3 extends over 15 amino acids. Trimming took 6 bases from V and 6 from J; bases not matched to a gene: 4. CDR1 is SNHLY and CDR2 is FYNNEI in the germline V gene. The CDR3 DNA is TGTGCCAGCAGCCGCGGGACTAGCGGGAGCAATGAGCAGTTCTTC. Its protein is CASSRGTSGSNEQFF.

The chain recombines TRBV21-1 with TRBJ2-3; the DNA was not compared with TRBD2, the D call given in the table. TRBV21-1 is described as a pseudogene. This CDR3 contains 19 residues. The CDR3: CASSTLLGMKREFTDTQYF. In DNA form, the CDR3 reads TGTGCCAGCAGCACGCTCCTCGGGATGAAGCGGGAGTTTACAGATACGCAGTATTTT.

The CDR3 bases are TGCGCCAGCAGCCAAGAAACGAGGGGGTGGATGGGCGGGGAGCTGTTTTTT. Translation: CASSQETRGWMGGELFF. The chain is built from TRBV4-3 and TRBJ2-2; tentative D call: TRBD1 (6 bases). V was shortened by 0 bases and J by 7 bases, with 18 bases between the two germline ends. Germline assignment: CDR1 LGHNA and CDR2 YSLEER. This CDR3 is built from 17 residues.

The genes are TRBV15 and TRBJ1-5; D might be TRBD1 (5 bases). The CDR3 is made up of 14 amino acids. V dropped 3 bases and J dropped 7 bases, with 13 bases sitting between them. The germline V gene encodes CDR1 LNHNV and CDR2 YYDKDF (reference sequence). Here the CDR3 reads CATSRGRVRQPQHF. In DNA, the CDR3 is TGTGCCACCAGCAGGGGCAGGGTGAGACAGCCCCAGCATTTT.

The genes are TRBV10-1 and TRBJ1-5, with 9 nucleotides matching TRBD1. With 4 bases clipped from V and 6 bases from J, the junction kept 7 bases outside the gene matches. The CDR3 totals 15 residues. CDR1 is WNHNN and CDR2 is SYGVQD in the germline V gene (reference sequence). As DNA, the CDR3 is TGCGCCAGCAGTGTGCGGGACAGGGTTGTTCAGCCCCAGCATTTT. This encodes CASSVRDRVVQPQHF.

This clone came up a few times. V usage is TRBV7-6 and J usage is TRBJ2-7; 7 nucleotides line up with TRBD1. V was pared by 2 bases and J by 2 bases, with 6 bases of the junction left unmatched. The CDR3 consists of 15 residues. Germline lookup yields CDR1 SGHVS and CDR2 FNYEAQ. CDR3 DNA sequence: TGTGCCAGCAGCTTATCCCGGGACAGCACCTACGAGCAGTACTTC. This translates into CASSLSRDSTYEQYF.

This chain joins TRBV6-6 and TRBJ2-3, with 14 nucleotides matching TRBD2. The CDR3 is made up of 16 amino acids. The germline gives CDR1 MNHNY, CDR2 SVGAGI (reference sequence). The junction had 1 base not matched to a gene; V was cut back by 4 bases and J by 1 base. The CDR3 is CASSSGLAGGTDTQYF. The CDR3 DNA is TGTGCCAGCAGTTCGGGACTAGCGGGGGGCACAGATACGCAGTATTTT.

The chain uses TRBV5-1 and TRBJ2-5; 8 bases align to TRBD1. J gave up 5 bases and V 4 bases, and 7 bases lay outside the gene matches. Germline V gene data show CDR1 as SGHRS and CDR2 as YFSETQ. The CDR3 length is 14 residues. CDR3: CASSPRTGIETQYF. In DNA, the CDR3 is TGCGCCAGCAGCCCAAGGACAGGGATTGAGACCCAGTACTTC.

The V and J genes are TRBV27 and TRBJ1-2, with TRBD1 identical over 8 bases. With V trimmed by 8 bases and J by 4 bases, 6 bases remained unmatched. This CDR3 comprises 13 residues. From germline, CDR1 is MNHEY and CDR2 SMNVEV (reference sequence). The CDR3 spells CASALTGVYGYTF. CDR3 DNA: TGTGCCAGCGCTCTGACAGGGGTCTATGGCTACACCTTC.

The CDR3 loop is CASSSTSGGVGETQYF. The DNA of the CDR3 is TGCGCCAGCAGCTCCACTAGCGGGGGGGTTGGAGAGACCCAGTACTTC. This chain uses TRBV5-1 with TRBJ2-5; 13 bases fit TRBD2. The CDR3 is 16 amino acids. Trimming took 3 bases from V and 4 from J; bases not matched to a gene: 6. Germline V gives CDR1 SGHRS, CDR2 YFSETQ.

V and J are TRBV5-1 and TRBJ1-4; TRBD1 aligns across 11 bases. The ends lost 3 bases at V and 8 bases at J; junction bases unmatched: 3. Per the germline V gene, CDR1 is SGHRS and CDR2 is YFSETQ. This CDR3 has 14 amino acids. In nucleotides, the CDR3 is TGCGCCAGCAGCTGGACAGGGGGCGTAGAAAAACTGTTTTTT. This gives the protein CASSWTGGVEKLFF.

This chain connects TRBV18 to TRBJ2-1; 14 bases are a match to TRBD2. In germline, CDR1 is KGHSH, CDR2 LQKENI. The CDR3 runs to 17 residues. The trim removed 5 bases at V and 7 bases at J, leaving 10 bases unmatched. The CDR3 coding sequence is TGTGCCAGCTCAAAATTACAGGGGACTAGCGGGAGTAATGAGCAGTTCTTC. Protein product: CASSKLQGTSGSNEQFF.

The chain recombines TRBV2 with TRBJ2-5; 7 nucleotides align to TRBD1. This CDR3 contains 13 residues. Germline V lookup: CDR1 SNHLY, CDR2 FYNNEI. Trimming cost V 7 bases and J 5 bases; bases outside gene matches: 7. The CDR3 loop is CASTGQARETQYF. DNA of the CDR3: TGTGCCAGCACCGGACAGGCTCGCGAGACCCAGTACTTC.

This clone was seen a single time. V gene TRBV7-6 combines with J gene TRBJ1-4; D is perhaps TRBD1 (6 bases). V shed 5 bases and J shed 6 bases, with 10 bases lying between them. The CDR3 has 13 residues. Germline V CDR1 and CDR2: SGHVS, FNYEAQ. CDR3 bases: TGTGCCAGCAGCCCAGAGGGGGATGAAAAACTGTTTTTT. It translates to CASSPEGDEKLFF.

V gene TRBV7-8 combines with J gene TRBJ2-3; tentatively, D is TRBD2 (6 bases). The V gene lost 1 base and the J gene lost 0 bases, with 17 bases spanning the gap. Germline V lookup: CDR1 SGHVS, CDR2 FQNEAQ. This CDR3 is 18 amino acids long. CDR3 loop: CASSLERRRVLSTDTQYF. DNA for the CDR3: TGTGCCAGCAGCTTAGAACGGCGGAGGGTTCTTAGCACAGATACGCAGTATTTT.

V usage is TRBV28 and J usage is TRBJ1-4; D is possibly TRBD1 (5 bases). The V end was cut by 8 bases, the J end by 4 bases, with 8 bases between. The CDR3 is 12 amino acids. Germline CDR1 MDHEN, CDR2 SYDVKM. In DNA, the CDR3 is TGTGCCAGCCGACAGATTAATGAAAAACTGTTTTTT. Its translation: CASRQINEKLFF.

V gene TRBV5-5 combines with J gene TRBJ2-7, with D tentatively TRBD2 (5 bases). V lost 0 bases and J lost 4, with 17 bases in between. In germline, CDR1 is SGHKS, CDR2 YYEKEE (reference sequence). The CDR3 loop spans 16 amino acids. The CDR3 region is CASSLVASSLRYEQYF. CDR3 DNA: TGTGCCAGCAGCTTGGTGGCTAGCAGCCTGAGATACGAGCAGTACTTC.